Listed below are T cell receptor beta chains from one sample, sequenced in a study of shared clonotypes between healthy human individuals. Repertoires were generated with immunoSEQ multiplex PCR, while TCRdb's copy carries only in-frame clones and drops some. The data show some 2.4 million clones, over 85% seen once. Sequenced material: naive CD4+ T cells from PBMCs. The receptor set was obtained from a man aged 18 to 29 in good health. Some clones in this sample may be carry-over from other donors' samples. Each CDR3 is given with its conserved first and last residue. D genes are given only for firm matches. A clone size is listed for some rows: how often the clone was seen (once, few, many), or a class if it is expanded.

DNA: TGTGCCAGCAGTGAAGGGGGCTACGAGCAGTACTTC; CDR3: CASSEGGYEQYF; J: TRBJ2-7; V: TRBV28; size: once; D: -; length: 12
DNA: TGCGCCAGCAGCCAAGACTGGGCGGAGCCGGGCCGGATTAGGGGATTAAACTATGGCTACACCTTC; CDR3: CASSQDWAEPGRIRGLNYGYTF; J: TRBJ1-2; V: TRBV4-1; size: once; D: -; length: 22
DNA: TGTGCCAGCAGCCCCGGGACAGGGGGCACTGAAGCTTTCTTT; CDR3: CASSPGTGGTEAFF; J: TRBJ1-1; V: TRBV7-2; size: -; D: TRBD1; length: 14
DNA: TGTGCCAGCAGAGTCAATAGCAATCAGCCCCAGCATTTT; CDR3: CASRVNSNQPQHF; J: TRBJ1-5; V: TRBV6-6; size: -; D: -; length: 13
DNA: TGTGCCAGCAGTTTAGACACATATGAAAAACTGTTTTTT; CDR3: CASSLDTYEKLFF; J: TRBJ1-4; V: TRBV28; size: -; D: -; length: 13
DNA: TGTGCCAGCAGCGCAGGACAGGGGATCAATCAGCCCCAGCATTTT; CDR3: CASSAGQGINQPQHF; J: TRBJ1-5; V: TRBV5-4; size: -; D: TRBD1; length: 15
DNA: TGTGCCAGCAGCCCCGGGACTAGCGCCTTCCAAGAGACCCAGTACTTC; CDR3: CASSPGTSAFQETQYF; J: TRBJ2-5; V: TRBV7-2; size: -; D: TRBD2; length: 16
DNA: TGCGCCAGCAGCCCCGGACAGGGAGTTTCTCAGCCCCAGCATTTT; CDR3: CASSPGQGVSQPQHF; J: TRBJ1-5; V: TRBV5-1; size: -; D: TRBD1; length: 15
DNA: TGCAGCGTTGTGAAGGGATTCGGCAAAAACATTCAGTACTTC; CDR3: CSVVKGFGKNIQYF; J: TRBJ2-4; V: TRBV29-1; size: -; D: -; length: 14
DNA: TGTGCCAGCAGTTACGGCAGTAGGGAAAAACTGTTTTTT; CDR3: CASSYGSREKLFF; J: TRBJ1-4; V: TRBV6-5; size: -; D: -; length: 13
DNA: TGTGCCAGCAGTGGGAGACTAGCGGGAGCCACAGATACGCAGTATTTT; CDR3: CASSGRLAGATDTQYF; J: TRBJ2-3; V: TRBV6-1; size: -; D: TRBD2; length: 16
DNA: TGTGCCAGCAGCAAATCTAGCCTAAACAATGAGCAGTTCTTC; CDR3: CASSKSSLNNEQFF; J: TRBJ2-1; V: TRBV4-2; size: -; D: -; length: 14
DNA: TGTGCCAGCAGTGCCCAGGCCTCCTTATTAACAGATACGCAGTATTTT; CDR3: CASSAQASLLTDTQYF; J: TRBJ2-3; V: TRBV6-4; size: -; D: -; length: 16
DNA: TGCGCCAGCCAGCCCCTGAGTCGCGGAACCGGGGAGCTGTTTTTT; CDR3: CASQPLSRGTGELFF; J: TRBJ2-2; V: TRBV10-1; size: -; D: -; length: 15
DNA: TGTGCCAGCAGCTTACCAGGGGTTTTCGGCTACACCTTC; CDR3: CASSLPGVFGYTF; J: TRBJ1-2; V: TRBV7-2; size: -; D: -; length: 13
DNA: TGTGCCAGCACCCCATCCCACACAGATACGCAGTATTTT; CDR3: CASTPSHTDTQYF; J: TRBJ2-3; V: TRBV6-1; size: once; D: -; length: 13
DNA: TGTGCCAGCAGCCCGCGGGACCGGTCCTACGAGCAGTACTTC; CDR3: CASSPRDRSYEQYF; J: TRBJ2-7; V: TRBV13; size: -; D: -; length: 14
DNA: TGTGCCAGCAGACTAAACAGGGGGAACAATCAGCCCCAGCATTTT; CDR3: CASRLNRGNNQPQHF; J: TRBJ1-5; V: TRBV6-5; size: -; D: TRBD1; length: 15
DNA: TGTGCCAGCAGTGTGGGGGGGCTCGGGGCAACTAATGAAAAACTGTTTTTT; CDR3: CASSVGGLGATNEKLFF; J: TRBJ1-4; V: TRBV6-1; size: -; D: -; length: 17
DNA: TGTGCCATCAGTGAGATAGTTACCTCCACCGGGGAGCTGTTTTTT; CDR3: CAISEIVTSTGELFF; J: TRBJ2-2; V: TRBV10-3; size: -; D: -; length: 15
DNA: TGCGCCAGCAGGGGGACAGGAACCGTCGCAGGGACCCAGTACTTC; CDR3: CASRGTGTVAGTQYF; J: TRBJ2-5; V: TRBV10-2; size: -; D: TRBD1; length: 15
DNA: TGTGCCAGCAGTGACTCTAGTAGCGGGGGATTTAATGAGCAGTTCTTC; CDR3: CASSDSSSGGFNEQFF; J: TRBJ2-1; V: TRBV6-4; size: -; D: TRBD2; length: 16
DNA: TGTGCCAGCAGCCGAAGGACAGGGGCCCTATCAGATACGCAGTATTTT; CDR3: CASSRRTGALSDTQYF; J: TRBJ2-3; V: TRBV7-9; size: -; D: TRBD1; length: 16
DNA: TGTGCCAGCAGCCTCGGGGAGTCCTATGGCTACACCTTC; CDR3: CASSLGESYGYTF; J: TRBJ1-2; V: TRBV27; size: -; D: -; length: 13
DNA: TGTGCCAGCAGTGAGGGGACAGTAGAGACCGGGGAGCTGTTTTTT; CDR3: CASSEGTVETGELFF; J: TRBJ2-2; V: TRBV28; size: -; D: TRBD1; length: 15
DNA: TGTGCCAGCAGCTTAGTGGGGACAGGGGGAAATCAGCCCCAGCATTTT; CDR3: CASSLVGTGGNQPQHF; J: TRBJ1-5; V: TRBV7-2; size: -; D: TRBD1; length: 16
DNA: TGCGCCAGCAGCTTCCCTGTCTTTGGCGGCTACAATGAGCAGTTCTTC; CDR3: CASSFPVFGGYNEQFF; J: TRBJ2-1; V: TRBV5-1; size: -; D: -; length: 16
DNA: TGTGCCAGCAGCTCCATCGGGGGGCGGACAGTCACCTACGAGCAGTACTTC; CDR3: CASSSIGGRTVTYEQYF; J: TRBJ2-7; V: TRBV7-9; size: -; D: -; length: 17
DNA: TGCGCCAGCAGCTTAGGACAGGGGCTGGCCGGGGAGCTGTTTTTT; CDR3: CASSLGQGLAGELFF; J: TRBJ2-2; V: TRBV5-1; size: once; D: TRBD1; length: 15
DNA: TGTGCCAGCAGCTTAGAATGGGCGTTGGCTAGCGGGCTCTCCTACGAGCAGTACTTC; CDR3: CASSLEWALASGLSYEQYF; J: TRBJ2-7; V: TRBV11-2; size: -; D: TRBD2; length: 19
DNA: TGTGCCAGCAAACTGAACACTGAAGCTTTCTTT; CDR3: CASKLNTEAFF; J: TRBJ1-1; V: TRBV2; size: -; D: -; length: 11
DNA: TGTGCCAGCAGTGTGCGGACAGATCGTACGCAGTATTTT; CDR3: CASSVRTDRTQYF; J: TRBJ2-3; V: TRBV6-1; size: -; D: -; length: 13
DNA: TGTGCCAGCAGCTTGAACAAACCCTACGAGCAGTACTTC; CDR3: CASSLNKPYEQYF; J: TRBJ2-7; V: TRBV11-2; size: -; D: -; length: 13
DNA: TGTGCCAGCAGTTTATCCACAGTTGGCTACACCTTC; CDR3: CASSLSTVGYTF; J: TRBJ1-2; V: TRBV28; size: -; D: -; length: 12
DNA: TGTGCCAGCAGCCGCGGGGCCTACGAGCAGTACTTC; CDR3: CASSRGAYEQYF; J: TRBJ2-7; V: TRBV7-2; size: -; D: -; length: 12
DNA: TGTGCCAGCTCATTCGACAGGGCGGCCAAAAACATTCAGTACTTC; CDR3: CASSFDRAAKNIQYF; J: TRBJ2-4; V: TRBV18; size: -; D: TRBD1; length: 15
DNA: TGTGCCAGCAGCGCCGGGGGGGTCCAAGAGACCCAGTACTTC; CDR3: CASSAGGVQETQYF; J: TRBJ2-5; V: TRBV9; size: once; D: TRBD2; length: 14
DNA: TGTGCCAGCAGGGCCGGACAGGGGTTGGGCACCGGGGAGCTGTTTTTT; CDR3: CASRAGQGLGTGELFF; J: TRBJ2-2; V: TRBV2; size: -; D: TRBD1; length: 16
DNA: TGCGCCAGCAGCTTAGCCACGGACAGTTCCTACGAGCAGTACTTC; CDR3: CASSLATDSSYEQYF; J: TRBJ2-7; V: TRBV11-3; size: -; D: -; length: 15
DNA: TGTGCAAGTCGCTCCCCCCCTCTTACCGGGTCTAGGAACACAGATACGCAGTATTTT; CDR3: CASRSPPLTGSRNTDTQYF; J: TRBJ2-3; V: TRBV12-2; size: -; D: -; length: 19
DNA: TGCGCCAGCAGCTTGACGAGGGACACTGAAGCTTTCTTT; CDR3: CASSLTRDTEAFF; J: TRBJ1-1; V: TRBV5-1; size: few; D: -; length: 13
DNA: TGTGCCAGCAGCCGGCGGACTGGCTCCTACAATGAGCAGTTCTTC; CDR3: CASSRRTGSYNEQFF; J: TRBJ2-1; V: TRBV7-9; size: -; D: -; length: 15
DNA: TGCGCCAGCAGCTCTTCCGGGACAGGGAATGAGCAGTTCTTC; CDR3: CASSSSGTGNEQFF; J: TRBJ2-1; V: TRBV5-1; size: -; D: TRBD1; length: 14
DNA: TGTGCCAGCAGTCCCCGCCTCAGCGGGAAGGGGGTCGAAGAGACCCAGTACTTC; CDR3: CASSPRLSGKGVEETQYF; J: TRBJ2-5; V: TRBV27; size: -; D: -; length: 18
DNA: TGTGCCTGGACCTCTTTTGGGAACGGCTATGGCTACACCTTC; CDR3: CAWTSFGNGYGYTF; J: TRBJ1-2; V: TRBV30; size: once; D: -; length: 14
DNA: TGTGCCAGCAGCTTAGAGGTCCAGCCTAACACCTTC; CDR3: CASSLEVQPNTF; J: TRBJ1-2; V: TRBV7-2; size: -; D: -; length: 12